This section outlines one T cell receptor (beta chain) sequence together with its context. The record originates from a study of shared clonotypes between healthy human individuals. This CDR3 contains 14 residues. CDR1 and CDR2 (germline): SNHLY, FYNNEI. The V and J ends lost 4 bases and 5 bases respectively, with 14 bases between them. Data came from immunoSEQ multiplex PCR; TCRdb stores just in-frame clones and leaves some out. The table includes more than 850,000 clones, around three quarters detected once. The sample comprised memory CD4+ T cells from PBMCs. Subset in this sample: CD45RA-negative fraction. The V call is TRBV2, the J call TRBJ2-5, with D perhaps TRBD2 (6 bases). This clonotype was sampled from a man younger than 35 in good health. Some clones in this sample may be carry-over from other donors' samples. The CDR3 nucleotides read TGTGCCAGCAGTGGGGAGGCTGGCCCCGAGACCCAGTACTTC. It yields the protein CASSGEAGPETQYF.